The clone carrying this TCR beta chain was seen a single time. The record originates from a study of cytomegalovirus exposure and HLA in healthy donors. PCR primers comprised 60 Vbeta and 13 Jbeta primers. Profiled with immunoSEQ multiplex PCR; TCRdb holds only in-frame clones, not every one. Of around 110,000 clones in the sample, around three quarters are singletons; the top ten hold approximately 4.5%. The CDR3 runs to 13 residues. Per germline, CDR1 SGDLS and CDR2 YYNGEE. Trimming removed 4 bases from V and 7 bases from J, with 15 bases in between. Specimen: PBMCs. The origin of this receptor is a young man in good health and CMV-seropositive. The rearrangement links TRBV9 to TRBJ2-7; D possibly corresponds to TRBD2 (5 bases). The CDR3, as DNA: TGTGCCAGCAGCTCCCAACGGGGAAGTGAGCAGTACTTC. Amino acid sequence: CASSSQRGSEQYF. Full variable domain (missing parts from reference TRBV9 and TRBJ2-7): DSGVTQTPKHLITATGQRVTLRCSPRSGDLSVYWYQQSLDQGLQFLIQYYNGEERAKGNILERFSAQQFPDLHSELNLSSLELGDSALYFCASSSQRGSEQYFGPGTRLTVT.